The clone carrying this TCR beta chain was picked up many times. Its antigen is currently unknown. The V gene end was trimmed by 0 bases and the J gene end by 6 bases; junction bases not matched to a gene: 6. The CDR3 runs to 16 residues. cDNA synthesis used the whole RNA isolate, giving expressed TCRB sequences. The data were produced by immunoSEQ multiplex PCR, yet TCRdb's version contains in-frame clones alone and is incomplete. The data contain under 950,000 clones, 15% to 20% of them singletons. This record belongs to a study of beta chain features in type 1 diabetes. Study outcomes and limitations: TCRB repertoires of naive, central memory and Treg cells appeared more similar among patients than among healthy donors.

The chain combines TRBV23-1 with TRBJ2-1; 9 bases agree with TRBD2. TRBV23-1 is an ORF; its function is uncertain. The sequence came from a woman between 18 and 29 years old in good health. Sequencing input: naive CD4+ T cells from blood. Here the CDR3 reads CASSQSSSGIGNEQFF. Here the CDR3 DNA reads TGCGCCAGCAGTCAATCGTCTAGCGGGATCGGCAATGAGCAGTTCTTC.